These 25 T cell receptor beta chains were all obtained from the same sample, sequenced in a study of Ad26.COV2.S vaccination and SARS-CoV-2 variants. Treatment reported: some 20 received Ad26.COV2.S at low or high dose, single or two shots; about 5 received placebo; per-sample allocation not given. Specimen acquisition occurred on day 63 following the initial vaccine or placebo injection. This table comes from immunoSEQ multiplex PCR, and its TCRdb copy is limited to in-frame clones, with some not included. The repertoire holds 300,000 to 500,000 clones, with approximately 91% as singletons. Sequenced here: peripheral blood, sampled in a trial of Ad26.COV2.S vaccine versus placebo. The receptors originated from a person between 18 and 59 years old who received the Ad26.COV2.S COVID-19 vaccine or a placebo.

This clone appeared once. The V and J genes are TRBV5-1 and TRBJ1-1; D is undetermined. This CDR3 region has 15 residues. The germline CDR1 and CDR2 sequences are SGHRS and YFSETQ. V lost 2 bases, J lost 0 bases, and 11 bases lay in between. CDR3 sequence reads: CASSFSGPMNTEAFF. In DNA form, the CDR3 reads TGCGCCAGCAGCTTTTCAGGCCCGATGAACACTGAAGCTTTCTTT. The full variable domain, with the rest looked up from reference TRBV5-1 and TRBJ1-1, is KAGVTQTPRYLIKTRGQQVTLSCSPISGHRSVSWYQQTPGQGLQFLFEYFSETQRNKGNFPGRFSGRQFSNSRSEMNVSTLELGDSALYLCASSFSGPMNTEAFFGQGTRLTVV.

J is TRBJ1-4 and V is TRBV2, with unresolved D. Germline CDR1 SNHLY, CDR2 FYNNEI. V was clipped by 2 bases and J by 7 bases, with 23 bases between them. This CDR3 comprises 18 residues. The CDR3 DNA follows: TGTGCCAGCAGTGAACCCAAGTGGCCAGAGGTAGATGGTGAAAAACTGTTTTTT. Its translation is CASSEPKWPEVDGEKLFF.

J is TRBJ1-1 and V is TRBV6-6, with D unresolved. Trimming left V 7 bases short and J 1 base short, with 16 bases between. From germline, CDR1 is MNHNY and CDR2 SVGAGI (reference sequence). This CDR3 has 15 amino acids. The CDR3 nucleotides read TGTGCCAGCATCCCCTTTGGATGGGCGAACACTGAAGCTTTCTTT. Encoded protein: CASIPFGWANTEAFF.

This rearrangement joins TRBV11-1 to TRBJ1-2; no firm D call. V lost 1 base and J 2 bases, leaving 5 bases between the germline ends. The V gene's germline CDR1 is SGHAT and CDR2 FQDESV (reference sequence). CDR3 length: 13 residues. The CDR3: CASSLEANYGYTF. The CDR3 DNA follows: TGTGCCAGCAGCTTAGAGGCCAACTATGGCTACACCTTC. Using reference TRBV11-1 and TRBJ1-2 for the parts outside the CDR3, the full variable domain is EAEVAQSPRYKITEKSQAVAFWCDPISGHATLYWYRQILGQGPELLVQFQDESVVDDSQLPKDRFSAERLKGVDSTLKIQPAELGDSAMYLCASSLEANYGYTFGSGTRLTVV.

V is TRBV4-1 and J is TRBJ2-7; 10 nucleotides align to TRBD1. Per germline, CDR1 MGHRA and CDR2 YSYEKL. The V gene end was trimmed by 3 bases and the J gene end by 11 bases; junction bases not matched to a gene: 16. The CDR3 sequence is 16 residues long. The CDR3 nucleotides are TGCGCCAGCAGCCAGGAGTGGGGGGGGACAGGGGATATAGAGTACTTC. Translation: CASSQEWGGTGDIEYF.

The chain has TRBV6-1 and TRBJ1-2; D is unresolved. The CDR3 loop spans 14 amino acids. From germline, CDR1 is MNHNS and CDR2 SASEGT. Deletions cut 1 base from V and 8 bases from J, with 14 bases between. CDR3 amino acids: CASSEEPVLWGYTF. In nucleotides, the CDR3 is TGTGCCAGCAGTGAAGAGCCAGTTCTCTGGGGCTACACCTTC.

The chain joins TRBV3-1 (or the pseudogene TRBV3-2) to TRBJ1-3, with 7 bases lining up with TRBD1. The V gene end was trimmed by 3 bases and the J gene end by 3 bases; junction bases not matched to a gene: 14. Per the germline V gene, CDR1 is LGHDT and CDR2 is YNNKEL (reference sequence). The CDR3 has 18 residues. The CDR3 here is CASSQESGTEGGGNTIYF. The CDR3 DNA reads as TGTGCCAGCAGCCAGGAGTCCGGGACAGAGGGTGGTGGAAACACCATATATTTT.

Remarks on this clone: The same CDR3 arises from other DNA sequences in this sample as well. V usage is TRBV20-1 and J usage is TRBJ2-1; 7 bases line up with TRBD2. The V gene end was trimmed by 3 bases and the J gene end by 3 bases; junction bases not matched to a gene: 5. CDR3 size: 14 residues. Per the germline V gene, CDR1 is DFQATT and CDR2 is SNEGSKA (reference sequence). The CDR3 nucleotides are TGCAGTGCTAGTGGGGGGGATTACTACAATGAGCAGTTCTTC. The encoded protein is CSASGGDYYNEQFF.

The V and J genes are TRBV5-4 and TRBJ2-5, with D perhaps matching TRBD1 or TRBD2 (6 bases each). Germline V CDR1 and CDR2: SGHNT, YYREEE (reference sequence). V was clipped by 4 bases and J by 3 bases, with 13 bases between them. The CDR3 loop spans 14 amino acids. This CDR3 reads CASSPGGRKETQYF. Written as DNA, the CDR3 is TGTGCCAGCAGCCCCGGGGGCCGGAAAGAGACCCAGTACTTC.

Only one count was recorded for this clone. V gene TRBV30 combines with J gene TRBJ2-1; D might be TRBD1 (6 bases). Germline lookup yields CDR1 GTSNPN and CDR2 SVGIG (reference sequence). CDR3 length equals 15 residues. V gave up 1 base and J gave up 6 bases, with 16 bases separating them. CDR3 in amino acids: CAWSGNRALGNEQFF. In DNA, the CDR3 is TGTGCCTGGAGTGGAAACAGGGCTTTAGGCAATGAGCAGTTCTTC.

This sequence joins TRBV7-8 and TRBJ1-2; 7 positions agree with TRBD1. This CDR3 region has 14 residues. In germline, CDR1 is SGHVS, CDR2 FQNEAQ. With 5 bases clipped from V and 6 bases from J, the junction kept 9 bases outside the gene matches. The CDR3 coding sequence is TGTGCCAGCAGCGACCGACGGACAGGTGATGGCTACACCTTC. Translation: CASSDRRTGDGYTF.

This chain joins TRBV7-9 and TRBJ2-1; D ambiguous. Germline V CDR1 and CDR2: SEHNR, FQNEAQ (reference sequence). The CDR3 consists of 13 residues. With 4 bases removed from V and 2 bases from J, the gap between germline ends came to 6 bases. The CDR3 sequence: CASSSDPYNEQFF. DNA for the CDR3: TGTGCCAGCAGCTCGGACCCCTACAATGAGCAGTTCTTC.

This chain joins TRBV19 and TRBJ1-2; no clear D. Germline lookup yields CDR1 LNHDA and CDR2 SQIVND (reference sequence). This CDR3 comprises 14 residues. Trimming took off 3 bases at V and 0 bases at J, with 8 bases between the two ends. The CDR3 here is CASSMPRTNYGYTF. CDR3 nucleotides: TGTGCCAGTAGTATGCCACGGACTAACTATGGCTACACCTTC.

The chain combines TRBV11-2 with TRBJ1-2; D is ambiguous. The germline V and J ends were trimmed by 6 bases and 4 bases, with 18 bases remaining between them. The CDR3 has 15 amino acids. Germline lookup yields CDR1 SGHAT and CDR2 FQNNGV. The CDR3 coding sequence is TGTGCCAGCAGACCCTTAGGGAGAAGGTCCTATGGCTACACCTTC. It is translated as CASRPLGRRSYGYTF.

This clone was detected only a few times. V gene TRBV2 combines with J gene TRBJ1-2; 9 positions agree with TRBD1. This CDR3 region has 16 residues. The junction had 16 bases not matched to a gene; V was cut back by 7 bases and J by 7 bases. Germline V gene data show CDR1 as SNHLY and CDR2 as FYNNEI. CDR3 in amino acids: CASTHRTTQGAVGYTF. CDR3 nucleotides: TGTGCCAGCACCCACAGAACCACACAGGGGGCGGTTGGCTACACCTTC.

A few counts support this clone. This chain's CDR3 is CATSDVYSPLHF. The CDR3 DNA is TGTGCCACCAGTGACGTTTATTCACCCCTCCACTTT. The chain joins TRBV24-1 to TRBJ1-6; D is unresolved. The CDR3 contains 12 residues. Germline CDR1 reads KGHDR; CDR2 reads SFDVKD. Deletions cut 4 bases from V and 8 bases from J, with 5 bases between.

The table lists this clone with a count of one. The V gene is TRBV6-5, the J gene TRBJ1-1; D unresolved. Germline lookup yields CDR1 MNHEY and CDR2 SVGAGI. The CDR3 has 14 amino acids. V shed 6 bases and J shed 1 base, with 12 bases lying between them. CDR3 DNA sequence: TGTGCCAGCAGAGTAGGACGGGAGAACACTGAAGCTTTCTTT. It yields the protein CASRVGRENTEAFF.

This sequence joins TRBV15 and TRBJ2-2; D is perhaps TRBD2 (6 bases). V was pared by 5 bases and J by 4 bases, with 17 bases between. The CDR3 is 16 amino acids. Per the germline V gene, CDR1 is LNHNV and CDR2 is YYDKDF (reference sequence). The CDR3 sequence is CATSVGNGRGTGELFF. The CDR3 DNA is TGTGCCACCAGCGTCGGCAACGGGCGGGGCACCGGGGAGCTGTTTTTT.

The chain carries TRBV30 and TRBJ1-5; 12 bases agree with TRBD1. The V and J ends lost 1 base and 7 bases, in that order; junction bases with no gene match: 2. Germline lookup yields CDR1 GTSNPN and CDR2 SVGIG (reference sequence). This CDR3 contains 14 residues. DNA of the CDR3: TGTGCCTGGAGTGGGGGACAGGGGGCCCAGCCCCAGCATTTT. This gives the protein CAWSGGQGAQPQHF.

DNA of the CDR3: TGTGCCAGCTCACCTCGAGGTGGGGCAGCTCTTGCATCTGGAAACACCATATATTTT. Its translation: CASSPRGGAALASGNTIYF. This chain uses TRBV18 with TRBJ1-3; a possible D gene is TRBD1 (5 bases). Germline CDR1 KGHSH, CDR2 LQKENI. The V end lost 3 bases, the J end lost 1 base, and 22 bases lay between the germline ends. This CDR3 has 19 amino acids.

V usage is TRBV5-1 and J usage is TRBJ1-2, with 12 bases aligning to TRBD1. The germline V gene encodes CDR1 SGHRS and CDR2 YFSETQ. The length of the CDR3 is 16 residues. After removal of 4 bases from V and 4 bases from J, the junction contained 8 bases not matched to a gene. Here the CDR3 DNA reads TGCGCCAGCAGCCGGGACAGGGGGCGAGGGGGCTATGGCTACACCTTC. Protein: CASSRDRGRGGYGYTF.

This clone was seen only once. This rearrangement joins TRBV7-9 to TRBJ2-1; 10 bases are a match to TRBD2. CDR1 and CDR2 (germline): SEHNR, FQNEAQ (reference sequence). Losses at the gene ends were 4 bases for V and 9 bases for J; bases not matched to a gene: 12. There are 16 residues in the CDR3. In DNA, the CDR3 is TGTGCCAGCAGCTCGGCAAAGCGGGGGGGCAGATCTGAGCAGTTCTTC. Encoded protein: CASSSAKRGGRSEQFF. The full variable domain, with the rest looked up from reference TRBV7-9 and TRBJ2-1, is DTGVSQNPRHKITKRGQNVTFRCDPISEHNRLYWYRQTLGQGPEFLTYFQNEAQLEKSRLLSDRFSAERPKGSFSTLEIQRTEQGDSAMYLCASSSAKRGGRSEQFFGPGTRLTVL.

The J gene is TRBJ2-2, the V gene TRBV5-4; TRBD1 or TRBD2 may be the D gene (5 bases each). The CDR3 runs to 17 residues. Germline V CDR1 and CDR2: SGHNT, YYREEE (reference sequence). V dropped 4 bases and J dropped 3 bases, with 19 bases sitting between them. CDR3 loop: CASSGDGTESDTGELFF. CDR3 coding DNA: TGTGCCAGCAGCGGGGACGGGACGGAGTCGGACACCGGGGAGCTGTTTTTT.

The chain has TRBV27 and TRBJ2-3, with 10 positions matching TRBD1. The germline gives CDR1 MNHEY, CDR2 SMNVEV (reference sequence). The V and J ends lost 4 bases and 1 base, in that order; junction bases with no gene match: 8. This CDR3 is built from 17 residues. The CDR3 loop is CASSSHGTGDGTDTQYF. The CDR3 nucleotides read TGTGCCAGCAGTTCTCACGGGACAGGGGATGGCACAGATACGCAGTATTTT.

This sequence joins TRBV5-1 and TRBJ2-5; 10 nucleotides agree with TRBD1. The CDR3 has 17 amino acids. The V gene end was trimmed by 1 base and the J gene end by 3 bases; junction bases not matched to a gene: 9. The V gene's germline CDR1 is SGHRS and CDR2 YFSETQ. Here the CDR3 reads CASSLTVPGTGEETQYF. The CDR3 nucleotides are TGCGCCAGCAGCTTGACGGTACCAGGGACAGGGGAAGAGACCCAGTACTTC.